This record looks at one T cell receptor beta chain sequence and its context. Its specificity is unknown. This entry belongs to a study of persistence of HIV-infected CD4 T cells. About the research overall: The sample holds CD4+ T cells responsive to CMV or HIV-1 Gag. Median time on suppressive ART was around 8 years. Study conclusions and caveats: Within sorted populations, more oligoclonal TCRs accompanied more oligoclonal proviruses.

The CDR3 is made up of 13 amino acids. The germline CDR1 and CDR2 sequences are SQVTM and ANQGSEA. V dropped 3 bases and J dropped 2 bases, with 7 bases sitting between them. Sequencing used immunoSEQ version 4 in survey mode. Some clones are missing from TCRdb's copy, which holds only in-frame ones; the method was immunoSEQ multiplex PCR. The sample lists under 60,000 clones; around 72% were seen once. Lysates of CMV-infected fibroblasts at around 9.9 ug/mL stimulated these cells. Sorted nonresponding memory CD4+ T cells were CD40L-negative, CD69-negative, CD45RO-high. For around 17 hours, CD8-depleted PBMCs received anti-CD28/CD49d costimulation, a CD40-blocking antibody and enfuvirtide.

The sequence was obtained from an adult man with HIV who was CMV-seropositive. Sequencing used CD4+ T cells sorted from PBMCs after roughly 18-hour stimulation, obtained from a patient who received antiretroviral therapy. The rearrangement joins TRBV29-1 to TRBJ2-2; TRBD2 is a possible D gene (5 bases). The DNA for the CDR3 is TGCAGCGTTGATCGGGGAAACACCGGGGAGCTGTTTTTT. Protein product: CSVDRGNTGELFF.